Listed below are T cell receptor beta chains from one sample, sequenced in a study of blood T cell repertoires in COVID-19. The data were produced by immunoSEQ multiplex PCR, yet TCRdb's version contains in-frame clones alone and is incomplete. The sample carries about 130,000 clones, about four fifths recorded once. The sample was peripheral blood. The receptors derive from a woman between 45 and 60 years old with acute or convalescent COVID-19. Both conserved end residues are part of each CDR3. Fields, in order: D gene, CDR3 length, clone size, J gene, V gene, CDR3 protein, CDR3 DNA. D genes are given only for firm matches. The size field is filled for only some rows; it gives once, few, many or a size class.

d_gene: -
len: 12
abundance: -
j_gene: TRBJ1-4
v_gene: TRBV11-1
CDR3aa: CASSFDPGKLFF
CDR3nt: TGTGCCAGCAGCTTCGATCCCGGGAAACTGTTTTTT

d_gene: TRBD2
len: 15
abundance: -
j_gene: TRBJ2-2
v_gene: TRBV19
CDR3aa: CASRSGLANTGELFF
CDR3nt: TGTGCCAGTAGATCGGGACTAGCGAACACCGGGGAGCTGTTTTTT

d_gene: -
len: 14
abundance: few
j_gene: TRBJ1-1
v_gene: TRBV27
CDR3aa: CASSLRGFTTEAFF
CDR3nt: TGTGCCAGCAGTTTACGGGGTTTTACCACTGAAGCTTTCTTT

d_gene: -
len: 14
abundance: few
j_gene: TRBJ2-1
v_gene: TRBV28
CDR3aa: CASSLYGVYNEQFF
CDR3nt: TGTGCCAGCAGTTTATACGGGGTGTACAATGAGCAGTTCTTC

d_gene: -
len: 16
abundance: -
j_gene: TRBJ1-2
v_gene: TRBV12-5
CDR3aa: CASGLVKLGADHGYTF
CDR3nt: TGTGCTAGTGGTTTGGTAAAGTTAGGGGCAGACCATGGCTACACCTTC

d_gene: TRBD1
len: 19
abundance: -
j_gene: TRBJ1-3
v_gene: TRBV5-5
CDR3aa: CASSSIPGQVSISGNTIYF
CDR3nt: TGTGCCAGCAGCTCCATTCCGGGACAGGTCTCAATCTCTGGAAACACCATATATTTT

d_gene: TRBD1
len: 18
abundance: -
j_gene: TRBJ1-1
v_gene: TRBV18
CDR3aa: CASSPLSGTVTMNTEAFF
CDR3nt: TGTGCCAGCTCACCACTATCTGGGACAGTGACAATGAACACTGAAGCTTTCTTT

d_gene: -
len: 15
abundance: -
j_gene: TRBJ2-2
v_gene: TRBV7-9
CDR3aa: CASLQGSSNTGELFF
CDR3nt: TGTGCCAGCTTACAGGGCTCTTCAAATACCGGGGAGCTGTTTTTT

d_gene: TRBD2
len: 18
abundance: -
j_gene: TRBJ2-2
v_gene: TRBV5-1
CDR3aa: CASSLSANSGGPSGELFF
CDR3nt: TGCGCCAGCAGCTTGTCGGCTAATAGCGGGGGGCCTTCTGGGGAGCTGTTTTTT

d_gene: TRBD1
len: 14
abundance: -
j_gene: TRBJ2-7
v_gene: TRBV29-1
CDR3aa: CSVGAAGGAYEQYF
CDR3nt: TGCAGCGTTGGGGCGGCAGGGGGCGCTTACGAGCAGTACTTC

d_gene: -
len: 16
abundance: -
j_gene: TRBJ1-3
v_gene: TRBV18
CDR3aa: CASSPLTVTSGNTIYF
CDR3nt: TGTGCCAGCTCACCTTTGACAGTCACCTCTGGAAACACCATATATTTT

d_gene: -
len: 16
abundance: -
j_gene: TRBJ1-1
v_gene: TRBV7-3
CDR3aa: CASSLTAGSMNTEAFF
CDR3nt: TGTGCCAGCAGCTTAACGGCAGGATCCATGAACACTGAAGCTTTCTTT

d_gene: TRBD1
len: 16
abundance: -
j_gene: TRBJ2-6
v_gene: TRBV30
CDR3aa: CACGTVKASGANVLTF
CDR3nt: TGTGCCTGTGGGACAGTGAAAGCCTCTGGGGCCAACGTCCTGACTTTC

d_gene: -
len: 13
abundance: -
j_gene: TRBJ2-7
v_gene: TRBV7-9
CDR3aa: CASSLVANYEQYF
CDR3nt: TGTGCCAGCAGCTTAGTCGCTAACTACGAGCAGTACTTC

d_gene: TRBD1
len: 15
abundance: -
j_gene: TRBJ1-3
v_gene: TRBV28
CDR3aa: CASTPPTGTGNTIYF
CDR3nt: TGTGCCAGCACCCCCCCGACAGGGACGGGAAACACCATATATTTT

d_gene: -
len: 17
abundance: -
j_gene: TRBJ1-3
v_gene: TRBV7-2
CDR3aa: CASSLSEVLISGNTIYF
CDR3nt: TGTGCCAGCAGCTTATCTGAGGTTTTGATATCTGGAAACACCATATATTTT

d_gene: -
len: 15
abundance: -
j_gene: TRBJ1-6
v_gene: TRBV6-6
CDR3aa: CASSYSRSPGSPLHF
CDR3nt: TGTGCCAGCAGTTACTCGAGGTCCCCGGGTTCACCCCTCCACTTT

d_gene: TRBD1
len: 14
abundance: -
j_gene: TRBJ1-2
v_gene: TRBV29-1
CDR3aa: CSVLTGQSNYGYTF
CDR3nt: TGCAGCGTTCTAACGGGACAGAGTAACTATGGCTACACCTTC

d_gene: -
len: 17
abundance: -
j_gene: TRBJ1-6
v_gene: TRBV7-9
CDR3aa: CASSLAGRGVINSPLHF
CDR3nt: TGTGCCAGCAGCTTAGCGGGGCGCGGTGTCATAAATTCACCCCTCCACTTT

d_gene: TRBD1
len: 17
abundance: -
j_gene: TRBJ1-5
v_gene: TRBV6-1
CDR3aa: CASSERTGIPSNQPQHF
CDR3nt: TGTGCCAGCAGTGAAAGGACAGGGATTCCTAGCAATCAGCCCCAGCATTTT

d_gene: TRBD1
len: 16
abundance: -
j_gene: TRBJ1-1
v_gene: TRBV4-2
CDR3aa: CASSRGTGTANTEAFF
CDR3nt: TGTGCCAGCAGCCGCGGAACCGGGACAGCGAACACTGAAGCTTTCTTT

d_gene: TRBD1
len: 15
abundance: once
j_gene: TRBJ2-2
v_gene: TRBV19
CDR3aa: CVSSIAAQGSGELFF
CDR3nt: TGTGTCAGTAGTATCGCTGCACAGGGGTCCGGGGAGCTGTTTTTT

d_gene: TRBD2
len: 19
abundance: -
j_gene: TRBJ2-1
v_gene: TRBV30
CDR3aa: CAWSDPLWLSSGEEGEQFF
CDR3nt: TGTGCCTGGAGTGACCCGTTGTGGTTGTCGAGCGGGGAGGAGGGTGAGCAGTTCTTC

d_gene: -
len: 16
abundance: -
j_gene: TRBJ1-2
v_gene: TRBV5-6
CDR3aa: CASSPFNREEGYGYTF
CDR3nt: TGTGCCAGCAGCCCCTTCAACAGGGAAGAGGGCTATGGCTACACCTTC

d_gene: -
len: 15
abundance: -
j_gene: TRBJ1-4
v_gene: TRBV3-1/TRBV3-2
CDR3aa: CASSQVRADNEKLFF
CDR3nt: TGTGCCAGCAGCCAAGTGAGGGCGGATAATGAAAAACTGTTTTTT

d_gene: -
len: 17
abundance: -
j_gene: TRBJ2-1
v_gene: TRBV5-1
CDR3aa: CASMTSGASGEDNEQFF
CDR3nt: TGCGCCAGCATGACCAGCGGCGCATCGGGGGAGGACAATGAGCAGTTCTTC

d_gene: TRBD1
len: 12
abundance: -
j_gene: TRBJ1-1
v_gene: TRBV18
CDR3aa: CASSRPTGAAFF
CDR3nt: TGTGCCAGCTCACGCCCGACAGGGGCAGCTTTCTTT

d_gene: TRBD1
len: 13
abundance: -
j_gene: TRBJ1-2
v_gene: TRBV5-8
CDR3aa: CASSWDRGHGYTF
CDR3nt: TGTGCCAGCAGCTGGGACAGGGGGCATGGCTACACCTTC

d_gene: -
len: 13
abundance: -
j_gene: TRBJ1-2
v_gene: TRBV5-1
CDR3aa: CASSLSDGYGYTF
CDR3nt: TGCGCCAGCAGCTTGAGCGACGGCTATGGCTACACCTTC

d_gene: -
len: 14
abundance: -
j_gene: TRBJ1-3
v_gene: TRBV16
CDR3aa: CASSQSTSENTIYF
CDR3nt: TGTGCCAGCAGCCAATCAACTTCTGAAAACACCATATATTTT

d_gene: TRBD1
len: 16
abundance: -
j_gene: TRBJ2-2
v_gene: TRBV6-1
CDR3aa: CASSERAGGFTGELFF
CDR3nt: TGTGCCAGCAGTGAAAGGGCAGGGGGCTTCACCGGGGAGCTGTTTTTT

d_gene: -
len: 12
abundance: -
j_gene: TRBJ1-2
v_gene: TRBV12-3/TRBV12-4
CDR3aa: CATSTGKGGYTF
CDR3nt: TGTGCCACCTCCACAGGGAAGGGTGGCTACACCTTC

d_gene: TRBD1
len: 15
abundance: -
j_gene: TRBJ2-3
v_gene: TRBV11-2
CDR3aa: CASSLGQGATDTQYF
CDR3nt: TGTGCCAGCAGCCTCGGGCAGGGGGCCACAGATACGCAGTATTTT

d_gene: -
len: 12
abundance: -
j_gene: TRBJ2-7
v_gene: TRBV29-1
CDR3aa: CSVEDPGSEQYF
CDR3nt: TGCAGCGTTGAAGATCCGGGGTCCGAGCAGTACTTC

d_gene: -
len: 14
abundance: -
j_gene: TRBJ2-3
v_gene: TRBV5-1
CDR3aa: CASSTTGGADTQYF
CDR3nt: TGCGCCAGCAGCACGACTGGTGGCGCAGATACGCAGTATTTT

d_gene: TRBD2
len: 16
abundance: -
j_gene: TRBJ2-7
v_gene: TRBV9
CDR3aa: CASSPGLAGSQGEQYF
CDR3nt: TGTGCCAGCAGCCCGGGACTAGCGGGGTCCCAGGGAGAGCAGTACTTC

d_gene: -
len: 12
abundance: -
j_gene: TRBJ1-4
v_gene: TRBV2
CDR3aa: CASMSEAEKLFF
CDR3nt: TGTGCCAGCATGAGTGAAGCGGAAAAACTGTTTTTT

d_gene: -
len: 13
abundance: few
j_gene: TRBJ1-6
v_gene: TRBV2
CDR3aa: CASSSYRDSPLHF
CDR3nt: TGTGCCAGCAGTTCGTACAGGGATTCACCCCTCCACTTT

d_gene: -
len: 12
abundance: once
j_gene: TRBJ1-2
v_gene: TRBV18
CDR3aa: CASSPGDYGYTF
CDR3nt: TGTGCCAGCTCACCCGGGGACTATGGCTACACCTTC

d_gene: -
len: 16
abundance: -
j_gene: TRBJ2-1
v_gene: TRBV5-1
CDR3aa: CASSSYSRSSYNEQFF
CDR3nt: TGCGCCAGCAGCTCCTACAGCCGCAGCTCCTACAATGAGCAGTTCTTC

d_gene: -
len: 16
abundance: -
j_gene: TRBJ1-4
v_gene: TRBV3-1/TRBV3-2
CDR3aa: CASSQLQPTTNEKLFF
CDR3nt: TGTGCCAGCAGCCAACTACAGCCTACAACTAATGAAAAACTGTTTTTT

d_gene: -
len: 14
abundance: -
j_gene: TRBJ1-2
v_gene: TRBV5-1
CDR3aa: CASSLGGSENGYTF
CDR3nt: TGCGCCAGCAGCTTGGGTGGGAGTGAGAATGGCTACACCTTC

d_gene: -
len: 12
abundance: -
j_gene: TRBJ2-3
v_gene: TRBV12-3/TRBV12-4
CDR3aa: CASSLFQDTQYF
CDR3nt: TGTGCCAGCAGTTTATTTCAAGATACGCAGTATTTT

d_gene: TRBD1
len: 15
abundance: few
j_gene: TRBJ2-2
v_gene: TRBV7-8
CDR3aa: CASSLRTGAPGELFF
CDR3nt: TGTGCCAGCAGCTTGAGGACAGGGGCCCCCGGGGAGCTGTTTTTT

d_gene: -
len: 13
abundance: -
j_gene: TRBJ1-1
v_gene: TRBV9
CDR3aa: CASSVVKGAEAFF
CDR3nt: TGTGCCAGCAGCGTAGTTAAGGGGGCTGAAGCTTTCTTT

d_gene: TRBD2
len: 19
abundance: many
j_gene: TRBJ2-1
v_gene: TRBV6-1
CDR3aa: CASSEGLAGFALPHNEQFF
CDR3nt: TGTGCCAGCAGTGAGGGACTAGCGGGGTTCGCTCTTCCGCACAATGAGCAGTTCTTC

d_gene: -
len: 12
abundance: -
j_gene: TRBJ1-2
v_gene: TRBV12-3/TRBV12-4
CDR3aa: CASSPQGSGYTF
CDR3nt: TGTGCCAGCAGTCCACAGGGAAGTGGCTACACCTTC

d_gene: TRBD1
len: 16
abundance: -
j_gene: TRBJ1-6
v_gene: TRBV27
CDR3aa: CASSPWGQGEGSPLHF
CDR3nt: TGTGCCAGCAGTCCTTGGGGACAGGGAGAAGGGTCACCCCTCCACTTT

d_gene: -
len: 15
abundance: -
j_gene: TRBJ1-2
v_gene: TRBV6-6
CDR3aa: CASSSDGGPNYGYTF
CDR3nt: TGTGCCAGCAGTAGCGACGGGGGACCGAACTATGGCTACACCTTC

d_gene: TRBD1
len: 15
abundance: -
j_gene: TRBJ1-3
v_gene: TRBV2
CDR3aa: CASSTGTAPGNTIYF
CDR3nt: TGTGCCAGCAGCACCGGGACAGCCCCTGGAAACACCATATATTTT

d_gene: TRBD1
len: 15
abundance: -
j_gene: TRBJ1-5
v_gene: TRBV5-1
CDR3aa: CASSEGDRGGQPQHF
CDR3nt: TGCGCCAGCAGCGAAGGGGACAGGGGTGGTCAGCCCCAGCATTTT

d_gene: TRBD1
len: 15
abundance: -
j_gene: TRBJ1-5
v_gene: TRBV24-1
CDR3aa: CATSDPGQGDQPQHF
CDR3nt: TGTGCCACCAGTGATCCGGGACAGGGCGATCAGCCCCAGCATTTT

d_gene: -
len: 12
abundance: few
j_gene: TRBJ1-1
v_gene: TRBV28
CDR3aa: CASSLGTGWTFF
CDR3nt: TGTGCCAGCAGTTTAGGAACAGGGTGGACTTTCTTT

d_gene: TRBD2
len: 17
abundance: -
j_gene: TRBJ2-1
v_gene: TRBV5-1
CDR3aa: CASSSRLSGGTYNEQFF
CDR3nt: TGCGCCAGCAGCTCCCGCCTTAGCGGGGGAACCTACAATGAGCAGTTCTTC